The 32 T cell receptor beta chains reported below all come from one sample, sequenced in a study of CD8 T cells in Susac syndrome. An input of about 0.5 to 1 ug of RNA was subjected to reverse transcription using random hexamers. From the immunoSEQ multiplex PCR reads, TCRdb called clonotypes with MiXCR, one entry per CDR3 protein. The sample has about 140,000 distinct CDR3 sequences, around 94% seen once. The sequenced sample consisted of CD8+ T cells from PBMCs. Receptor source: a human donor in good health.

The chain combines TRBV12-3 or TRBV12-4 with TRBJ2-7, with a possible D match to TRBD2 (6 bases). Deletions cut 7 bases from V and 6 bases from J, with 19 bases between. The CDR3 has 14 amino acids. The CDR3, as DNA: TGTGCCAGCACCCACCGGGACTTAGGGAGCGAGCAGTACTTC. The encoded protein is CASTHRDLGSEQYF.

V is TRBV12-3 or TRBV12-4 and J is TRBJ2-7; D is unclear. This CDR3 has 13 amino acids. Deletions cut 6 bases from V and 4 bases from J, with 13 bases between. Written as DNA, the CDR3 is TGTGCCAGCAGCCCTCCGGACCTGTACGAGCAGTACTTC. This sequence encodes CASSPPDLYEQYF.

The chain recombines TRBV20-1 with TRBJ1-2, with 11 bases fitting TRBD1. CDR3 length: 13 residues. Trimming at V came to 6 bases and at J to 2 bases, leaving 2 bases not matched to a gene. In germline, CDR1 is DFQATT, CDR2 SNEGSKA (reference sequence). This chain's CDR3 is CSARTGGNYGYTF. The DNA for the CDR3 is TGCAGTGCAAGGACAGGGGGCAACTATGGCTACACCTTC.

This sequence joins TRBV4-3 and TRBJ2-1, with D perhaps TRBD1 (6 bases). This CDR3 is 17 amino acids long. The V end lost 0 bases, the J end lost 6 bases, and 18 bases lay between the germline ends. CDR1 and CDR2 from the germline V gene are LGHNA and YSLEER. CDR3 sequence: CASSQDLWTARFNEQFF. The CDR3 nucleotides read TGCGCCAGCAGCCAAGATCTTTGGACAGCGCGGTTCAATGAGCAGTTCTTC.

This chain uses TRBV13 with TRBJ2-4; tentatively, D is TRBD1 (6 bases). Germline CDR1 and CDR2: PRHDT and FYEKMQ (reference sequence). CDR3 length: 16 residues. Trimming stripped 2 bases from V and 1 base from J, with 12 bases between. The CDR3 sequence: CASSLPGERAKNIQYF. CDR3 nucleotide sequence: TGTGCCAGCAGCTTACCAGGGGAGAGGGCCAAAAACATTCAGTACTTC. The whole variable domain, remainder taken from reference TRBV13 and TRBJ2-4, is AAGVIQSPRHLIKEKRETATLKCYPIPRHDTVYWYQQGPGQDPQFLISFYEKMQSDKGSIPDRFSAQQFSDYHSELNMSSLELGDSALYFCASSLPGERAKNIQYFGAGTRLSVL.

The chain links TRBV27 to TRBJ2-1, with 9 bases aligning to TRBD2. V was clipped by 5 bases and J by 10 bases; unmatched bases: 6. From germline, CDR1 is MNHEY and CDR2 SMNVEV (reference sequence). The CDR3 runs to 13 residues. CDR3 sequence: CASSTTSGPEQFF. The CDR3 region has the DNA TGTGCCAGCAGTACGACTAGCGGCCCAGAGCAGTTCTTC.

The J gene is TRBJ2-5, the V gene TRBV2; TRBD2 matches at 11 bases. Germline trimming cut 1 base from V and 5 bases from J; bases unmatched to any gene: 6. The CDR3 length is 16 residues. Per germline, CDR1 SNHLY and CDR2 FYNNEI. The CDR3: CASSEEGLAVRETQYF. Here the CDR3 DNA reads TGTGCCAGCAGTGAAGAGGGACTAGCGGTCCGGGAGACCCAGTACTTC. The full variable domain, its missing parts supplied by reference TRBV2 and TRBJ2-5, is EPEVTQTPSHQVTQMGQEVILRCVPISNHLYFYWYRQILGQKVEFLVSFYNNEISEKSEIFDDQFSVERPDGSNFTLKIRSTKLEDSAMYFCASSEEGLAVRETQYFGPGTRLLVL.

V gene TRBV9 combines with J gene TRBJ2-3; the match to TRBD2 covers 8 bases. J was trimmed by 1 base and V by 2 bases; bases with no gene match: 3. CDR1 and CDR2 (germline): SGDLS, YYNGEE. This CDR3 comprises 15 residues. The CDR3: CASSVEAGGTDTQYF. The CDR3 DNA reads TGTGCCAGCAGCGTGGAAGCGGGAGGCACAGATACGCAGTATTTT.

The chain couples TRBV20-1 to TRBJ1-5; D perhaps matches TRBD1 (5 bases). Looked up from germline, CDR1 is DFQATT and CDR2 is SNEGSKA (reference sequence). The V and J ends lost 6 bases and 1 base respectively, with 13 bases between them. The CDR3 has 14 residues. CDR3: CSASGTESNQPQHF. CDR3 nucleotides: TGCAGTGCGTCCGGGACGGAGAGCAATCAGCCCCAGCATTTT.

CDR3 sequence: CSVEMGLGEETQYF. CDR3 DNA: TGCAGCGTTGAAATGGGGTTGGGGGAAGAGACCCAGTACTTC. This chain links TRBV29-1 with TRBJ2-5; D may correspond to TRBD1 or TRBD2 (5 bases each). The V gene's germline CDR1 is SQVTM and CDR2 ANQGSEA. V was trimmed by 2 bases and J by 3 bases, leaving 13 bases between them. The CDR3 has 14 residues.

CDR3 sequence: CASSFADTGELFF. CDR3 sequence (DNA): TGTGCCAGCAGCTTCGCAGACACCGGGGAGCTGTTTTTT. The chain recombines TRBV7-9 with TRBJ2-2; D gene unclear. The CDR3 runs to 13 residues. CDR1 SEHNR and CDR2 FQNEAQ come from the germline V gene (reference sequence). Trimming left V 3 bases short and J 3 bases short, with 5 bases between.

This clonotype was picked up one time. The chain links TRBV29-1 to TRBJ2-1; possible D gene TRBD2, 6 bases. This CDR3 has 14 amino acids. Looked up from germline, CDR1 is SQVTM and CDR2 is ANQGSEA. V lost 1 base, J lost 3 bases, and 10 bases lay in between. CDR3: CSVEGGNYYNEQFF. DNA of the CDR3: TGCAGCGTTGAAGGCGGGAACTACTACAATGAGCAGTTCTTC.

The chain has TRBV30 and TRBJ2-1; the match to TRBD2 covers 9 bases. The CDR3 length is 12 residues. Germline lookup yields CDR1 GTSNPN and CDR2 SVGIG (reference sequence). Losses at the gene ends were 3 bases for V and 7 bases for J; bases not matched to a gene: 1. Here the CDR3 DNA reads TGTGCCTGGAGCGGACTAGCGAATGAGCAGTTCTTC. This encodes CAWSGLANEQFF.

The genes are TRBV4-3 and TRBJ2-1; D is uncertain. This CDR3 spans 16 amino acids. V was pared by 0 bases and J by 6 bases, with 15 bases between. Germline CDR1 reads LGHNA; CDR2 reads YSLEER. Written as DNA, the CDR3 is TGCGCCAGCAGCCAAGAGGAAGGTAGCTTGGTCAATGAGCAGTTCTTC. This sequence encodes CASSQEEGSLVNEQFF.

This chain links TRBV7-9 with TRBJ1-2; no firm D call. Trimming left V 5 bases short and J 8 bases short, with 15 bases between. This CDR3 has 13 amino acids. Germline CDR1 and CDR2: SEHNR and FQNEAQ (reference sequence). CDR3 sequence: CASSLLENFGYTF. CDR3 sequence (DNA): TGTGCCAGCAGCCTCTTGGAAAACTTCGGCTACACCTTC.

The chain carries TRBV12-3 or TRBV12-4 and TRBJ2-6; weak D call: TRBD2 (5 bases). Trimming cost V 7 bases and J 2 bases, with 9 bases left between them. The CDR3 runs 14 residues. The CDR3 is CASTAGAGANVLTF. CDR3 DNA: TGTGCCAGCACCGCCGGGGCTGGGGCCAACGTCCTGACTTTC.

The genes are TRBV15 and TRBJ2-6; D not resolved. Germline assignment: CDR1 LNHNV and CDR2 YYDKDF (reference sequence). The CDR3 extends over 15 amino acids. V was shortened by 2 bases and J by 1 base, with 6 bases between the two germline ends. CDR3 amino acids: CATSRQPSGANVLTF. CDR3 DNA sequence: TGTGCCACCAGCAGACAGCCTTCTGGGGCCAACGTCCTGACTTTC.

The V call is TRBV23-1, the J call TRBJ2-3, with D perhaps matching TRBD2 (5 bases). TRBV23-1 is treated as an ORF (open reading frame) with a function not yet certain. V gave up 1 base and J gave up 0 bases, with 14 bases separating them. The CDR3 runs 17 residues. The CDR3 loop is CASSQFRAGKSTDTQYF. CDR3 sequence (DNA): TGCGCCAGCAGTCAATTCCGGGCGGGCAAGAGCACAGATACGCAGTATTTT.

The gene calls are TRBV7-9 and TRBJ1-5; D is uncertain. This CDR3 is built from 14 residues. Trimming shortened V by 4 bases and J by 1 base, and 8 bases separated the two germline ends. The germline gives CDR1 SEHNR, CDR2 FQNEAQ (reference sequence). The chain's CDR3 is CASSSGRSNQPQHF. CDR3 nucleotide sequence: TGTGCCAGCAGCTCGGGCCGGAGCAATCAGCCCCAGCATTTT.

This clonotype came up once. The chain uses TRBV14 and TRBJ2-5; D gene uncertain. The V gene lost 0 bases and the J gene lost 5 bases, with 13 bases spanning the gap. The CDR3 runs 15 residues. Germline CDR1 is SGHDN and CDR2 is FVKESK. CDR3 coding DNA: TGTGCCAGCAGCCAAGAGCAGCTCCCTACGGAGACCCAGTACTTC. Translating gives CASSQEQLPTETQYF.

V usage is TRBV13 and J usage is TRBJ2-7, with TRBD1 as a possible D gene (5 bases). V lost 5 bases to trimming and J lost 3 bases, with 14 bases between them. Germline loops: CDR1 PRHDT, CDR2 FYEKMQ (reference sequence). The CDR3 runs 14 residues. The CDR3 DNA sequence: TGTGCCAGCAGCAGCAGGGCTCCCCTCTACGAGCAGTACTTC. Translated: CASSSRAPLYEQYF.

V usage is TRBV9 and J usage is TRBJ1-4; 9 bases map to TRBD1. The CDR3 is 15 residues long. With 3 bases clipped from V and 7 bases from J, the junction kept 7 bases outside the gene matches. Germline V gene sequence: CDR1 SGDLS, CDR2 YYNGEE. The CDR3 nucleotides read TGTGCCAGCAGCGCTAACAGGGGGCTGGGTGAAAAACTGTTTTTT. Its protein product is CASSANRGLGEKLFF.

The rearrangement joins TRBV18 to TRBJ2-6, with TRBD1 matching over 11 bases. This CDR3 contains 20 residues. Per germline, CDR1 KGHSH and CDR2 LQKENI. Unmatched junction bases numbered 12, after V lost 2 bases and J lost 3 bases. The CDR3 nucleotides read TGTGCCAGCTCACCAGGACAGGGGGCGAATGGAGTCTTTGGGGCCAACGTCCTGACTTTC. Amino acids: CASSPGQGANGVFGANVLTF.

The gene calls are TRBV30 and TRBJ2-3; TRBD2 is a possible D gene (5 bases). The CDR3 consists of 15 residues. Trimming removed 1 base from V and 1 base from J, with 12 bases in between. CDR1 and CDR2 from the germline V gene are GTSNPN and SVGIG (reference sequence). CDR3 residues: CAWSEAERGTDTQYF. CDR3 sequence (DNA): TGTGCCTGGAGTGAAGCGGAGAGGGGCACAGATACGCAGTATTTT.

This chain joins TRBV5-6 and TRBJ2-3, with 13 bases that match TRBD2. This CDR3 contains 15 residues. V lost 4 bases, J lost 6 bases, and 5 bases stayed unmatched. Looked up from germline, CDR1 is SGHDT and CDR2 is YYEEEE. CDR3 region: CASSHMTSGRDTQYF. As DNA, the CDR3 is TGTGCCAGCAGCCACATGACTAGCGGGAGGGATACGCAGTATTTT.

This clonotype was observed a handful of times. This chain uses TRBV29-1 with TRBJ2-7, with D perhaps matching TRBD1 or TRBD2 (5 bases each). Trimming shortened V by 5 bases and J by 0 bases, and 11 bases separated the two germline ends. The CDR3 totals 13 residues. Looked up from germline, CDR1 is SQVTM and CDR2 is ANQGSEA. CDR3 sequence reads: CSVSGTSSYEQYF. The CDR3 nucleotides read TGCAGCGTTTCCGGGACCAGCTCCTACGAGCAGTACTTC.

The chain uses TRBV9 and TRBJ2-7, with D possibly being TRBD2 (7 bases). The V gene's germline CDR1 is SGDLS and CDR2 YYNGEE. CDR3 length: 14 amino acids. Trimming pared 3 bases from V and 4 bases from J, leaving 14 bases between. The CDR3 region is CASSETGRGYEQYF. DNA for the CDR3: TGTGCCAGCAGCGAGACGGGGAGGGGGTACGAGCAGTACTTC.

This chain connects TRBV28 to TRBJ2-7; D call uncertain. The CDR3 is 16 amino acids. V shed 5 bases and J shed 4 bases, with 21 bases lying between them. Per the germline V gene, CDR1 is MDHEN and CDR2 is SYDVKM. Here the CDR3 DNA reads TGTGCCAGCAGTACAGAGACGGTAGGGATACGGTACGAGCAGTACTTC. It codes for CASSTETVGIRYEQYF.

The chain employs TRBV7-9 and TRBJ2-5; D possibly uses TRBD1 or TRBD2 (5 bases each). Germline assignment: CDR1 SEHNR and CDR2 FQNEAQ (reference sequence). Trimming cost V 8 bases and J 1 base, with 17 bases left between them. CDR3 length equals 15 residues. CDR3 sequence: CASADPGPLQETQYF. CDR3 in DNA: TGTGCCAGCGCAGACCCGGGGCCCCTCCAAGAGACCCAGTACTTC.

This CDR3 reads CASSDHPYNEQFF. The CDR3 nucleotides are TGTGCCAGCAGTGATCACCCCTACAATGAGCAGTTCTTC. The V gene is TRBV25-1, the J gene TRBJ2-1; D is unresolved. CDR3 length equals 13 residues. Germline V gene lookup returns CDR1 MGHDK and CDR2 SYGVNS. Deletions cut 3 bases from V and 2 bases from J, with 5 bases between. Using reference TRBV25-1 and TRBJ2-1 for the parts outside the CDR3, the full variable domain is EADIYQTPRYLVIGTGKKITLECSQTMGHDKMYWYQQDPGMELHLIHYSYGVNSTEKGDLSSESTVSRIRTEHFPLTLESARPSHTSQYLCASSDHPYNEQFFGPGTRLTVL.

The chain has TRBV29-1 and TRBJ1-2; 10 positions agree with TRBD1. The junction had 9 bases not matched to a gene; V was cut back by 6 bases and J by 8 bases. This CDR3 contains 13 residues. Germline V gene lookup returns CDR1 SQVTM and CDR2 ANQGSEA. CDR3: CSVRDRGPQGYTF. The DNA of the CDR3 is TGCAGCGTGAGGGACAGGGGACCGCAGGGCTACACCTTC.

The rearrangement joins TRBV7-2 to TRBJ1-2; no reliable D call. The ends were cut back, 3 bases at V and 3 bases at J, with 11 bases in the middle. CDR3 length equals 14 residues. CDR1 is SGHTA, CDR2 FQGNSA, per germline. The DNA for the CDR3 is TGTGCCAGCAGCTTCATAAAGCCAGACTATGGCTACACCTTC. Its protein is CASSFIKPDYGYTF.